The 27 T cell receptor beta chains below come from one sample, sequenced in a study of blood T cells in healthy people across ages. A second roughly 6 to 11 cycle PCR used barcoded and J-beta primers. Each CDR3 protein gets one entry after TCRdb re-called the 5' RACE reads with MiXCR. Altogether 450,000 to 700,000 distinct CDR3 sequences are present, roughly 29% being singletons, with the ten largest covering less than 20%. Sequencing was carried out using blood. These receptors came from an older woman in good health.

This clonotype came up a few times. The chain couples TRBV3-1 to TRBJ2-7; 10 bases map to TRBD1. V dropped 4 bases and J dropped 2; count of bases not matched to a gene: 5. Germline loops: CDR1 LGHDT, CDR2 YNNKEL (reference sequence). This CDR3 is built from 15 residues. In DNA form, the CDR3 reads TGTGCCAGCAGCCGTGGGACAGGGGCGACCTACGAGCAGTACTTC. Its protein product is CASSRGTGATYEQYF.

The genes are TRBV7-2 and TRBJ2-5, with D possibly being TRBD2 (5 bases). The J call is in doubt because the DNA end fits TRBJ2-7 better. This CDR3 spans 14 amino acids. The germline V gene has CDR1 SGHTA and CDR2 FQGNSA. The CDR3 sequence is CASSLLALAHEQYF. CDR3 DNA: TGTGCCAGCAGCTTATTAGCCCTAGCCCACGAGCAGTACTTC.

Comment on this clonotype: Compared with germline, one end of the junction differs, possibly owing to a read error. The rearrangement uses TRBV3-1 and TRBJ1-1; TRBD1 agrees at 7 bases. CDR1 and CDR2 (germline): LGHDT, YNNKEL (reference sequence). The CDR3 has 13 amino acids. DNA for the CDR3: TGTGCCAGCAGCCAAGATACGACAGGGTGGACCGTCTTT. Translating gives CASSQDTTGWTVF. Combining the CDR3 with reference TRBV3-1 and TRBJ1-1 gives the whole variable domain DTAVSQTPKYLVTQMGNDKSIKCEQNLGHDTMYWYKQDSKKFLKIMFSYNNKELIINETVPNRFSPKSPDKAHLNLHINSLELGDSAVYFCASSQDTTGWTVFGQGTRLTVV.

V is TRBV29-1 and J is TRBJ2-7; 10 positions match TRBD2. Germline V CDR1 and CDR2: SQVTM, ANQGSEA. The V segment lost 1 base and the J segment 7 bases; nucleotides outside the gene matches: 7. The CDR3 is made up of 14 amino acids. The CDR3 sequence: CSVEGSSGSEEQYF. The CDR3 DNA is TGCAGCGTTGAAGGGTCTAGCGGGAGCGAGGAGCAGTACTTC.

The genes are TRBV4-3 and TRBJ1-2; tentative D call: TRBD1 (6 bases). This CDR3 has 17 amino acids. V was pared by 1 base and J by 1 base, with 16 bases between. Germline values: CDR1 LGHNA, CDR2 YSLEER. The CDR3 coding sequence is TGCGCCAGCAGCCAAGTGCTCATCGGGGGCCTTAACTATGGCTACACCTTC. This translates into CASSQVLIGGLNYGYTF.

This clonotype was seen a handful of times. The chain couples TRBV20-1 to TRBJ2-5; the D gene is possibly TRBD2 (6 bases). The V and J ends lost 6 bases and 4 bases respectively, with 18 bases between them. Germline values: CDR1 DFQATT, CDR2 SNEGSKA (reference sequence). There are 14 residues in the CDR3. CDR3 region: CSALLGGTSETQYF. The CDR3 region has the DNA TGCAGTGCCCTCCTCGGGGGAACCTCAGAGACCCAGTACTTC.

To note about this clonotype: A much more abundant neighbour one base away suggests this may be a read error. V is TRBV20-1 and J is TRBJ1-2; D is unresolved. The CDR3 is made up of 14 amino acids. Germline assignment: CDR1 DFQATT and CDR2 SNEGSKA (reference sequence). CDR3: CSARVGWGFHGHTF. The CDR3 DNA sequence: TGCAGTGCTAGAGTAGGGTGGGGATTTCATGGCCACACCTTC.

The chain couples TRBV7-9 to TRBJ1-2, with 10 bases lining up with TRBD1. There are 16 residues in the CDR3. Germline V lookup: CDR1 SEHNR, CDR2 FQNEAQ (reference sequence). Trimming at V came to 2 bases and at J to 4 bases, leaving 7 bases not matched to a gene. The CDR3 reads CASSLRGTGEVYGYTF. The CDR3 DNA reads TGTGCCAGCAGCTTACGTGGGACAGGGGAGGTCTATGGCTACACCTTC.

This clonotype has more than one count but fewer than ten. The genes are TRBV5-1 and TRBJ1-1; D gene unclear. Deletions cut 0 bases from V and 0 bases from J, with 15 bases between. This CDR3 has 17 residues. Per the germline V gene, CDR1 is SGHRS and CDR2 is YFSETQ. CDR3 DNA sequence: TGCGCCAGCAGCTTGGAATTGGGGTTATCCTTGAACACTGAAGCTTTCTTT. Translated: CASSLELGLSLNTEAFF.

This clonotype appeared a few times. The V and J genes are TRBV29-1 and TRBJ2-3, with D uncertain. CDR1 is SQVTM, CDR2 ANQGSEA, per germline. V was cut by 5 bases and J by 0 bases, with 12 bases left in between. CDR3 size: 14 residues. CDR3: CSVYWGTSTDTQYF. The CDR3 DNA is TGCAGCGTTTACTGGGGAACTAGCACAGATACGCAGTATTTT.

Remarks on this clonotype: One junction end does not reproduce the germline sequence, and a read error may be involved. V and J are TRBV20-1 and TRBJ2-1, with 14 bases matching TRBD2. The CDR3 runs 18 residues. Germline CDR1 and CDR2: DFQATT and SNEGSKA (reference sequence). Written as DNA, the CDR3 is TGCAGTGCAAGAGGGGGACTAGCGGGGGATCTTGGAGGCTATGAGCAGTTCTTC. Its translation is CSARGGLAGDLGGYEQFF.

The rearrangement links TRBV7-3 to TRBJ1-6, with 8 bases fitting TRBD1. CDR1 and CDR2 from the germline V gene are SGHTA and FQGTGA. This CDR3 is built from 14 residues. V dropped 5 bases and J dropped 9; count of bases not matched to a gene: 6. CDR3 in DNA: TGTGCCAGCAGCAGAGGACAGGGAGGTTCACCCCTCCACTTT. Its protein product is CASSRGQGGSPLHF.

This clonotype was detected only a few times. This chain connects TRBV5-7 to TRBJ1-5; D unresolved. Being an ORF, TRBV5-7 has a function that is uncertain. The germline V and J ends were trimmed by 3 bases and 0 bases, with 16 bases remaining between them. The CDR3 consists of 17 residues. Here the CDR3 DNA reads TGTGCCAGCAGCTCAGAGACCCTGTCCTATAGCAATCAGCCCCAGCATTTT. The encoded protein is CASSSETLSYSNQPQHF.

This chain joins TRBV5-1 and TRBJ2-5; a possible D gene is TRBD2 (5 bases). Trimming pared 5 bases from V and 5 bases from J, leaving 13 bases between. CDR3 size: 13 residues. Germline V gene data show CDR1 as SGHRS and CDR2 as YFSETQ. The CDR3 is CASSWTASETQYF. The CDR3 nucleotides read TGCGCCAGCAGTTGGACTGCCTCGGAGACCCAGTACTTC.

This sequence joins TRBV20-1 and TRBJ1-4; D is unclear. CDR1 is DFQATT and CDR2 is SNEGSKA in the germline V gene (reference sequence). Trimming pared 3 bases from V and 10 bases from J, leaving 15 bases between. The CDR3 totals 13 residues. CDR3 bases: TGCAGTGCTAGGGACTCCGGTCCCGGAAAACTGTTTTTT. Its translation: CSARDSGPGKLFF.

This chain's CDR3 is CSVRDSLRYEQYF. CDR3 sequence (DNA): TGCAGCGTTCGGGACTCCCTCCGCTACGAGCAGTACTTC. The rearrangement links TRBV29-1 to TRBJ2-7, with a tentative D call TRBD2 (6 bases). Germline lookup yields CDR1 SQVTM and CDR2 ANQGSEA. V was shortened by 5 bases and J by 3 bases, with 14 bases between the two germline ends. There are 13 residues in the CDR3.

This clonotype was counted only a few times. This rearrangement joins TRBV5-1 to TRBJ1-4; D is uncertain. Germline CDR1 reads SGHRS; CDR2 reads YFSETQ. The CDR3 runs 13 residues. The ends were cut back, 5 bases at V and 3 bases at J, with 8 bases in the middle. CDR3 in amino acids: CASRLSANEKLFF. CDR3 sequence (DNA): TGCGCCAGCAGGTTGTCGGCTAATGAAAAACTGTTTTTT.

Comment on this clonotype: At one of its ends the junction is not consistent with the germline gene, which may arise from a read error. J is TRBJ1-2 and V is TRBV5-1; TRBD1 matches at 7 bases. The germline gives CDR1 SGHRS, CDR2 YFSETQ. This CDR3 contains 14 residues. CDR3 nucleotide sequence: TGCGTCAGCAGAACGGGACAGAGTATTTCTGGCTACACCTTC. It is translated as CVSRTGQSISGYTF. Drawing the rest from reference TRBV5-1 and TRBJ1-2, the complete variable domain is KAGVTQTPRYLIKTRGQQVTLSCSPISGHRSVSWYQQTPGQGLQFLFEYFSETQRNKGNFPGRFSGRQFSNSRSEMNVSTLELGDSALYLCVSRTGQSISGYTFGSGTRLTVV.

The CDR3 coding sequence is TGTGCCAGCGGAGCGGGGGTTCACAATGAGCAGTTCTTC. Encoded protein: CASGAGVHNEQFF. The chain combines TRBV7-3 with TRBJ2-1, with 8 positions matching TRBD2. The trim removed 8 bases at V and 5 bases at J, leaving 5 bases unmatched. This CDR3 has 13 residues. The germline V gene has CDR1 SGHTA and CDR2 FQGTGA.

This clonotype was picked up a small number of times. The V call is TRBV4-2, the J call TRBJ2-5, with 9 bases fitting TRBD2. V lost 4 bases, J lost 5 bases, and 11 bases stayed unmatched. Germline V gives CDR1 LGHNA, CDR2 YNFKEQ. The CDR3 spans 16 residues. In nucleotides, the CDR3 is TGTGCCAGCAGCCCATTGAAGCGGGGGGACGGGGAGACCCAGTACTTC. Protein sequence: CASSPLKRGDGETQYF.

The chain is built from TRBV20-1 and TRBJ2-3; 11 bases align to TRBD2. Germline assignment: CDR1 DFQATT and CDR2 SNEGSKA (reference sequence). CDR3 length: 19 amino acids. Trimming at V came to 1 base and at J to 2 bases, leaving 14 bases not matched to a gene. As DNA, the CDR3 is TGCAGTGCTAGAGGTCGGGGGCTAGCGGGGGGACGACACACAGATACGCAGTATTTT. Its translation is CSARGRGLAGGRHTDTQYF.

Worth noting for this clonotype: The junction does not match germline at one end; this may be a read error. CDR3 DNA sequence: TGTGCCAGCGCTACTTCGGGACTAGCGGGGGATCGTCATTTT. Translation: CASATSGLAGDRHF. V usage is TRBV27 and J usage is TRBJ2-3; 14 bases are a match to TRBD2. CDR3 length: 14 amino acids. Germline loops: CDR1 MNHEY, CDR2 SMNVEV (reference sequence).

In DNA form, the CDR3 reads TGTGCCAGCAGTTACGCGGGAACTAATGAAAAACTGTTTTTT. Translation: CASSYAGTNEKLFF. The chain has TRBV6-2 or TRBV6-3 and TRBJ1-4; D call uncertain. The CDR3 totals 14 residues. Trimming took off 2 bases at V and 1 base at J, with 5 bases between the two ends. Germline CDR1 MNHEY, CDR2 SVGEGT.

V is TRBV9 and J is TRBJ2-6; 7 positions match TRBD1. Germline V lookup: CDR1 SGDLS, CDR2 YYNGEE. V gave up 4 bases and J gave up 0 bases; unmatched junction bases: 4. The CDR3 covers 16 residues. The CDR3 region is CASSSDRSSGANVLTF. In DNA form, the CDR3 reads TGTGCCAGCAGCTCGGACAGGAGCTCTGGGGCCAACGTCCTGACTTTC.

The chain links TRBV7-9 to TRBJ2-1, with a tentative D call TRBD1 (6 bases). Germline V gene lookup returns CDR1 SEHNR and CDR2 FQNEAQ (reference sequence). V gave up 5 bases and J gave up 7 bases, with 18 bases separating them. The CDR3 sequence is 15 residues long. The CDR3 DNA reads TGTGCCAGCAGCGCAGCCGGGACACCAAGGAATGAGCAGTTCTTC. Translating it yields CASSAAGTPRNEQFF. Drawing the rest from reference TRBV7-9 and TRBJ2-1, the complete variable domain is DTGVSQNPRHKITKRGQNVTFRCDPISEHNRLYWYRQTLGQGPEFLTYFQNEAQLEKSRLLSDRFSAERPKGSFSTLEIQRTEQGDSAMYLCASSAAGTPRNEQFFGPGTRLTVL.

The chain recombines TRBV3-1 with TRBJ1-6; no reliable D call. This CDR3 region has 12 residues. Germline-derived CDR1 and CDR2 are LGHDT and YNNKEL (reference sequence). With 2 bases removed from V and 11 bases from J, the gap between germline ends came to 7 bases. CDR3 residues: CASSQLNPPLHF. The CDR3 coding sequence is TGTGCCAGCAGCCAACTAAATCCACCCCTCCACTTT.

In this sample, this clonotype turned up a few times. The chain's CDR3 is CASSYLADYGYTF. CDR3 DNA sequence: TGTGCCAGCAGCTATTTAGCGGACTATGGCTACACCTTC. The chain is built from TRBV7-9 and TRBJ1-2; D not resolved. The V gene lost 4 bases and the J gene lost 3 bases, with 9 bases spanning the gap. The CDR3 loop spans 13 amino acids. The germline V gene has CDR1 SEHNR and CDR2 FQNEAQ (reference sequence).